One and the same sample provided the 23 T cell receptor beta chains below, sequenced in a study of cytomegalovirus exposure and HLA in healthy donors. The study ran its PCR with 60 Vbeta and 13 Jbeta primers. Data came from immunoSEQ multiplex PCR; TCRdb stores just in-frame clones and leaves some out. This table holds under 70,000 clones. Sequenced sample: PBMCs. The receptors were sampled from a woman younger than 45 in good health and CMV-seropositive.

V and J are TRBV10-3 and TRBJ2-7; D perhaps matches TRBD2 (6 bases). The CDR3 has 12 residues. Germline V lookup: CDR1 ENHRY, CDR2 SYGVKD. The V and J ends lost 6 bases and 5 bases respectively, with 11 bases between them. The CDR3: CAISGTSNEQYF. The CDR3 DNA follows: TGTGCCATCAGCGGGACTTCCAACGAGCAGTACTTC.

The rearrangement uses TRBV25-1 and TRBJ2-3; 10 nucleotides align to TRBD2. Unmatched junction bases numbered 3, after V lost 2 bases and J lost 1 base. Per the germline V gene, CDR1 is MGHDK and CDR2 is SYGVNS. The CDR3 totals 16 residues. CDR3 loop: CASSERLAGGTDTQYF. The CDR3 nucleotides are TGTGCCAGCAGTGAAAGGCTAGCGGGGGGCACAGATACGCAGTATTTT.

CDR3 sequence: CASSPNRDSNGYTF. CDR3 in DNA: TGTGCCAGTTCCCCTAACCGGGACAGCAATGGCTACACCTTC. This sequence joins TRBV19 and TRBJ1-2; the match to TRBD1 covers 7 bases. The CDR3 is made up of 14 amino acids. The ends lost 8 bases at V and 6 bases at J; junction bases unmatched: 12. CDR1 and CDR2 from the germline V gene are LNHDA and SQIVND (reference sequence). Full variable domain (rest looked up from reference TRBV19 and TRBJ1-2): DGGITQSPKYLFRKEGQNVTLSCEQNLNHDAMYWYRQDPGQGLRLIYYSQIVNDFQKGDIAEGYSVSREKKESFPLTVTSAQKNPTAFYLCASSPNRDSNGYTFGSGTRLTVV.

The V gene is TRBV6-1, the J gene TRBJ1-6; tentatively, D is TRBD1 (5 bases). Trimming pared 6 bases from V and 2 bases from J, leaving 8 bases between. Germline loops: CDR1 MNHNS, CDR2 SASEGT. There are 14 residues in the CDR3. The CDR3 protein is CASSAGPYNSPLHF. In DNA, the CDR3 is TGTGCCAGCAGCGCGGGGCCCTATAATTCACCCCTCCACTTT.

The rearrangement joins TRBV6-5 to TRBJ2-7; 7 positions agree with TRBD2. Trimming took 0 bases from V and 3 from J; bases not matched to a gene: 2. Germline lookup yields CDR1 MNHEY and CDR2 SVGAGI. The CDR3 contains 14 residues. CDR3 protein: CASSYSGGDYEQYF. Written as DNA, the CDR3 is TGTGCCAGCAGTTACTCGGGAGGGGACTACGAGCAGTACTTC.

Note on this clone: The junction does not match germline at one end; this may be a read error. The chain uses TRBV5-1 and TRBJ1-5; TRBD1 matches 8 bases. Germline CDR1 and CDR2: SGHRS and YFSETQ. This CDR3 has 17 amino acids. The CDR3 DNA sequence: TGCGTCAGCAGCCTGGGGGACAGGAGAATATTCGATCAGCCCCAGCATTTT. It specifies CVSSLGDRRIFDQPQHF.

The chain carries TRBV19 and TRBJ2-7, with D possibly being TRBD1 (5 bases). The CDR3 is made up of 12 amino acids. The V gene's germline CDR1 is LNHDA and CDR2 SQIVND (reference sequence). V lost 3 bases and J 3 bases, leaving 6 bases between the germline ends. The DNA of the CDR3 is TGTGCCAGTAGTATGGGGCACTACGAGCAGTACTTC. Translation gives CASSMGHYEQYF. Variable domain in full (rest from reference TRBV19 and TRBJ2-7): DGGITQSPKYLFRKEGQNVTLSCEQNLNHDAMYWYRQDPGQGLRLIYYSQIVNDFQKGDIAEGYSVSREKKESFPLTVTSAQKNPTAFYLCASSMGHYEQYFGPGTRLTVT.

V usage is TRBV13 and J usage is TRBJ2-2; D remains ambiguous. Germline V CDR1 and CDR2: PRHDT, FYEKMQ (reference sequence). The CDR3 sequence is 14 residues long. V lost 0 bases, J lost 4 bases, and 6 bases lay in between. This CDR3 reads CASSLGYPTGELFF. Written as DNA, the CDR3 is TGTGCCAGCAGCTTAGGCTATCCCACCGGGGAGCTGTTTTTT.

V usage is TRBV5-1 and J usage is TRBJ2-1; a possible D gene is TRBD1 (5 bases). The CDR3 extends over 13 amino acids. Trimming removed 0 bases from V and 12 bases from J, with 13 bases in between. CDR1 and CDR2 from the germline V gene are SGHRS and YFSETQ. CDR3 in DNA: TGCGCCAGCAGCTTGGGCAGGGAAGCAGGGCAGTTCTTC. Translated, it gives CASSLGREAGQFF.

The chain recombines TRBV6-6 with TRBJ1-2; TRBD1 might be the D (5 bases). This CDR3 is built from 15 residues. Trimming removed 2 bases from V and 2 bases from J, with 12 bases in between. Germline V CDR1 and CDR2: MNHNY, SVGAGI (reference sequence). DNA of the CDR3: TGTGCCAGCAGTTACGGAGAGGGACTCAACTATGGCTACACCTTC. The encoded protein is CASSYGEGLNYGYTF.

V gene TRBV7-2 combines with J gene TRBJ2-5, with a possible D match to TRBD2 (6 bases). This CDR3 region has 14 residues. CDR1 is SGHTA, CDR2 FQGNSA, per germline. Trimming removed 0 bases at V and 5 bases at J, with 10 bases between. CDR3: CASSLAWGVETQYF. Here the CDR3 DNA reads TGTGCCAGCAGCTTAGCGTGGGGGGTGGAGACCCAGTACTTC.

The V gene is TRBV5-1, the J gene TRBJ1-6; D gene ambiguous. V shed 3 bases and J shed 9 bases, with 10 bases lying between them. The CDR3 is 13 residues long. Germline lookup yields CDR1 SGHRS and CDR2 YFSETQ. CDR3 nucleotide sequence: TGCGCCAGCAGCTCTAGAGGATTTTCACCCCTCCACTTT. Translating gives CASSSRGFSPLHF.

The chain joins TRBV7-9 to TRBJ2-7; 7 bases agree with TRBD2. CDR3 size: 13 residues. Per the germline V gene, CDR1 is SEHNR and CDR2 is FQNEAQ (reference sequence). The V gene end was trimmed by 8 bases and the J gene end by 6 bases; junction bases not matched to a gene: 10. The CDR3 loop is CASGAPGRAEQYF. CDR3 DNA: TGTGCCAGCGGGGCGCCTGGGAGGGCCGAGCAGTACTTC.

The J gene is TRBJ1-1, the V gene TRBV27; D unclear. CDR1 is MNHEY and CDR2 is SMNVEV in the germline V gene (reference sequence). This CDR3 region has 12 residues. The ends were cut back, 10 bases at V and 7 bases at J, with 16 bases in the middle. CDR3 sequence (DNA): TGTGCCACCTGGGAGTTTGGGCGTGAAGCTTTCTTT. Translation: CATWEFGREAFF.

This rearrangement joins TRBV9 to TRBJ1-1, with D maybe TRBD1 (5 bases). This CDR3 is built from 14 residues. CDR1 and CDR2 from the germline V gene are SGDLS and YYNGEE. V gave up 0 bases and J gave up 5 bases, with 11 bases separating them. CDR3 sequence reads: CASSVAEGLTEAFF. The CDR3 nucleotides read TGTGCCAGCAGCGTAGCGGAGGGGTTAACTGAAGCTTTCTTT.

The J gene is TRBJ2-7, the V gene TRBV19; the match to TRBD2 covers 9 bases. The CDR3 loop spans 15 amino acids. Per the germline V gene, CDR1 is LNHDA and CDR2 is SQIVND (reference sequence). J gave up 4 bases and V 4 bases, and 8 bases lay outside the gene matches. DNA for the CDR3: TGTGCCAGTAGTAATAGCGGGAGCCTCTTTTACGAGCAGTACTTC. This encodes CASSNSGSLFYEQYF.

V gene TRBV5-1 combines with J gene TRBJ2-7, with a possible D match to TRBD1 (5 bases). Germline CDR1 is SGHRS and CDR2 is YFSETQ. The CDR3 spans 15 residues. Deletions cut 4 bases from V and 7 bases from J, with 21 bases between. The CDR3 nucleotides are TGCGCCAGCAGCCCAGATCATGGGGCCCAGGGTGAGCAGTACTTC. It encodes CASSPDHGAQGEQYF.

The chain links TRBV28 to TRBJ1-5; D ambiguous. The CDR3 has 12 amino acids. CDR1 and CDR2 (germline): MDHEN, SYDVKM. The V and J ends lost 3 bases and 10 bases respectively, with 10 bases between them. The CDR3 is CASSFPRIPQHF. The DNA for the CDR3 is TGTGCCAGCAGTTTCCCGAGAATCCCCCAGCATTTT. Supplemented by reference TRBV28 and TRBJ1-5, the full variable domain reads DVKVTQSSRYLVKRTGEKVFLECVQDMDHENMFWYRQDPGLGLRLIYFSYDVKMKEKGDIPEGYSVSREKKERFSLILESASTNQTSMYLCASSFPRIPQHFGDGTRLSIL.

The chain carries TRBV5-6 and TRBJ2-2, with TRBD2 as a possible D gene (6 bases). Deletions cut 1 base from V and 4 bases from J, with 14 bases between. The CDR3 spans 16 residues. Germline V CDR1 and CDR2: SGHDT, YYEEEE. The CDR3 nucleotides read TGTGCCAGCAGCTTGATTCGGGAGCGTGTCACCGGGGAGCTGTTTTTT. Translating gives CASSLIRERVTGELFF.

The rearrangement uses TRBV29-1 and TRBJ2-5; 7 bases align to TRBD2. The CDR3 has 13 residues. CDR1 and CDR2 from the germline V gene are SQVTM and ANQGSEA. Trimming cost V 6 bases and J 2 bases; bases outside gene matches: 6. CDR3 nucleotide sequence: TGCAGCGTAGGGACTATCCAACAAGAGACCCAGTACTTC. As protein: CSVGTIQQETQYF.

The gene calls are TRBV5-1 and TRBJ2-7; the match to TRBD2 covers 9 bases. The CDR3 is 16 residues long. Per the germline V gene, CDR1 is SGHRS and CDR2 is YFSETQ. V shed 4 bases and J 1 base; nucleotides not matched to a gene: 9. The CDR3 DNA sequence: TGCGCCAGCAGCCCGGTAGGGACTAGCCGGTCCTACGAGCAGTACTTC. Protein product: CASSPVGTSRSYEQYF.

The CDR3 is CASSLETFGSAIYF. The CDR3 DNA follows: TGCGCCAGCAGCTTGGAGACGTTCGGGAGCGCCATATATTTT. The chain joins TRBV5-1 to TRBJ1-3, with unresolved D. CDR3 size: 14 residues. V lost 0 bases to trimming and J lost 11 bases, with 15 bases between them. Germline CDR1 reads SGHRS; CDR2 reads YFSETQ.

The chain couples TRBV9 to TRBJ1-1; weak D call: TRBD1 (6 bases). Trimming took 4 bases from V and 11 from J, leaving 15 bases between them. This CDR3 is built from 12 residues. Germline assignment: CDR1 SGDLS and CDR2 YYNGEE. The CDR3: CASSSHRVGAFF. In DNA, the CDR3 is TGTGCCAGCAGCTCCCACAGGGTGGGCGCTTTCTTT.